Detailed here is one T cell receptor (beta chain). Its cognate antigen has yet to be identified. No base quality values were provided; no much bigger clone lies one nucleotide off. This sample was included in a study of blood T cell repertoires in COVID-19 (dated by TCRdb to about 2020). Regarding the research as a whole: Samples from collaborators originated in the United States, Italy and Spain and spanned both the acute and convalescent phases of COVID-19. The prospective study material was composed of cDNA or gDNA derived from T cells, B-cell-depleted T cells, or PBMCs. Subjects who had been exposed to COVID-19, were actively infected with it, or had recovered from it provided the deeply sampled blood TCRbeta repertoires that made up the dataset. The repertoires were released in a freely available public database meant as a resource for research on the immune response to SARS-CoV-2. Samples came from the ongoing ImmuneRACE study (first 160 participants) plus 1,254 subjects from 6 global collaborators. A de-identified subject ID, COVID-19 status, age in years and sex were almost always included in the sample metadata. Where available, HLA class I and class II types were taken from metadata supplied by the sample provider and were not determined by assay-based typing.

In the prospective study, participants were 18 to 89 years old, resided in 24 geographic areas of the United States, and were enrolled through a virtual design. In the prospective study, cohorts were assigned on the basis of participant-reported clinical history obtained from a screening survey and a study questionnaire. Recovered participants in ImmuneRACE Cohort 3 were defined by two consecutive negative NP/OP PCR tests, clearance by a healthcare professional, or resolution of symptoms. Mobile phlebotomists in the prospective study collected whole blood, serum and a nasopharyngeal or oropharyngeal swab from every participant. Participants in the prospective study had the option to provide additional blood draws and questionnaires over an approximately 2-month period. Prospective study blood samples were shipped either frozen or at room temperature before DNA extraction. Overall study outcomes, separate from this receptor: The quantity of clinical and demographic metadata differed by source and by participant and was supplied without curation.

TCRbeta CDR3 regions were amplified from genomic DNA using the immunoSEQ Assay, a bias-controlled multiplex PCR. The paper's data handling went like this. Nucleated cell counts per sample were estimated from amplification of reference gene primers within the assay. To quantify the absolute abundance of each unique TCRbeta CDR3 rearrangement, sequence reads were collapsed and filtered. For each sample, productive Simpson clonality was calculated as the square root of Simpson's diversity index over productive rearrangements. The source is immuneACCESS, and TCRdb retained only in-frame sequences with V and J called. Part of the clones is not carried over; for the studies checked, unresolved V genes explain less than half of this, and the remainder is unexplained. Clone size and V and J calls were adopted from that table, with D and trimming inferred from the DNA. The sample yields more than 250,000 clones; approximately 92% were counted once. The ten largest clonotypes hold approximately 18% of the sample.

Spanning cysteine to phenylalanine, the CDR3 consists of 14 amino acids. Left in the record is the CDR3 DNA by itself, 42 bases read in frame from the first base. The germline V gene gives CDR1 as SNHLY and CDR2 as FYNNEI. V trim: 5 bases; J trim: 6 bases; unmatched bases: 10. Material for sequencing was PBMCs or T cells enriched from blood (not recorded which). The sequence links TRBV2 to TRBJ2-7; 7 bases in the middle match TRBD1. The clonotype comes from a woman in her 30s who had recovered from COVID-19. At the DNA level, the sequence is TGTGCCAGCAGTCAACGGGACAGTGGGGTCGAGCAGTACTTC. Its protein is CASSQRDSGVEQYF.